This T cell receptor (beta chain) came from a study of beta chain features in type 1 diabetes. Study-level results: Possibly, sequencing cDNA over-represented cells that had high TCR expression levels. TCRB rearrangement may or may not be influenced by HLA type; here this remained unresolved.

A note on this clone: Its target is unknown.

J was trimmed by 3 bases and V by 2 bases; bases with no gene match: 4. The germline CDR1 and CDR2 sequences are SGHDT and YYEEEE. The CDR3 has 14 amino acids. Expressed TCRB transcripts were sequenced, since all the RNA that had been isolated was reverse transcribed. TCRdb's table, derived via immunoSEQ multiplex PCR, lists solely in-frame clones and lacks some. The sample lists 900,000 or so clones, 15% to 20% occurring once. Input material: naive CD4+ T cells from blood. This chain uses TRBV5-6 with TRBJ1-1, with TRBD1 matching over 7 bases. The clonotype originates from a woman aged 18-29 years in good health. The CDR3 coding sequence is TGTGCCAGCAGCTTAGGGGGACAGTACACTGAAGCTTTCTTT. This gives the protein CASSLGGQYTEAFF. Drawing the rest from reference TRBV5-6 and TRBJ1-1, the complete variable domain is DAGVTQSPTHLIKTRGQQVTLRCSPKSGHDTVSWYQQALGQGPQFIFQYYEEEERQRGNFPDRFSGHQFPNYSSELNVNALLLGDSALYLCASSLGGQYTEAFFGQGTRLTVV.